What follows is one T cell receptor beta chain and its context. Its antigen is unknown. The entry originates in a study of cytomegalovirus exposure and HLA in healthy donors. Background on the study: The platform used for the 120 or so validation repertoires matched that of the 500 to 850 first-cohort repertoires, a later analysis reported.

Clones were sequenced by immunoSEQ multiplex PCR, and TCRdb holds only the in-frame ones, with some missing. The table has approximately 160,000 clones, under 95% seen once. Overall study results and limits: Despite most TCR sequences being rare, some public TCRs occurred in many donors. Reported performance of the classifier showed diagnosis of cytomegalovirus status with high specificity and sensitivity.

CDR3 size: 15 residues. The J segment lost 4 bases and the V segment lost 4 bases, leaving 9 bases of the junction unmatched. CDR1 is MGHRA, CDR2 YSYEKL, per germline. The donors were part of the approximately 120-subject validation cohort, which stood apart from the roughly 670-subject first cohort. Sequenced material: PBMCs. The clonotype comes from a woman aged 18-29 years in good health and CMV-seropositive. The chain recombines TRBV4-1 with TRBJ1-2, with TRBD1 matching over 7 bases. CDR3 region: CASSLQGNGIYGYTF. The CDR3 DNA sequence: TGCGCCAGCAGCCTACAGGGGAATGGGATCTATGGCTACACCTTC.